This passage covers 18 T cell receptor beta chains from one sample sequenced in a study of blood T cell repertoires in COVID-19. Some clones are missing from TCRdb's copy, which holds only in-frame ones; the method was immunoSEQ multiplex PCR. The sample shows under 130,000 clones, around 83% of them seen only once. The material sequenced was peripheral blood. Receptors originate from a woman of 80 years or more with acute or convalescent COVID-19.

The V call is TRBV2, the J call TRBJ2-1, with D tentatively TRBD1 (5 bases). This CDR3 contains 13 residues. Trimming took 4 bases from V and 8 from J, leaving 12 bases between them. The germline V gene has CDR1 SNHLY and CDR2 FYNNEI. The CDR3 sequence is CASSGAGSHEQFF. The CDR3 region has the DNA TGTGCCAGCAGTGGGGCAGGGTCGCATGAGCAGTTCTTC.

This clone was counted only a few times. The rearrangement joins TRBV11-2 to TRBJ2-6; 7 bases match TRBD1. This CDR3 has 15 amino acids. V shed 5 bases and J 4 bases; nucleotides not matched to a gene: 5. CDR1 is SGHAT and CDR2 is FQNNGV in the germline V gene. CDR3 nucleotide sequence: TGTGCCAGCAGCGTGACAGGGCCCGGGGCCAACGTCCTGACTTTC. It yields the protein CASSVTGPGANVLTF. Supplemented by reference TRBV11-2 and TRBJ2-6, the full variable domain reads EAGVAQSPRYKIIEKRQSVAFWCNPISGHATLYWYQQILGQGPKLLIQFQNNGVVDDSQLPKDRFSAERLKGVDSTLKIQPAKLEDSAVYLCASSVTGPGANVLTFGAGSRLTVL.

The chain has TRBV5-1 and TRBJ2-3; no definite D call. The CDR3 extends over 13 amino acids. Germline-derived CDR1 and CDR2 are SGHRS and YFSETQ. V was cut by 4 bases and J by 2 bases, with 8 bases left in between. As DNA, the CDR3 is TGCGCCAGCAGCGAGGCTGACACAGATACGCAGTATTTT. Translating gives CASSEADTDTQYF.

The chain has TRBV7-2 and TRBJ1-1; D is unresolved. Trimming pared 3 bases from V and 3 bases from J, leaving 8 bases between. The length of the CDR3 is 13 residues. Per the germline V gene, CDR1 is SGHTA and CDR2 is FQGNSA. CDR3 nucleotides: TGTGCCAGCAGCTTTGCAGAGGACACTGAAGCTTTCTTT. Translation: CASSFAEDTEAFF.

The gene calls are TRBV18 and TRBJ2-3; D is perhaps TRBD1 (5 bases). In germline, CDR1 is KGHSH, CDR2 LQKENI. V lost 2 bases, J lost 0 bases, and 9 bases lay in between. This CDR3 is built from 15 residues. This chain's CDR3 is CASSPIGQSTDTQYF. The CDR3 nucleotides are TGTGCCAGCTCACCAATCGGACAAAGCACAGATACGCAGTATTTT. The full variable domain, its missing parts supplied by reference TRBV18 and TRBJ2-3, is NAGVMQNPRHLVRRRGQEARLRCSPMKGHSHVYWYRQLPEEGLKFMVYLQKENIIDESGMPKERFSAEFPKEGPSILRIQQVVRGDSAAYFCASSPIGQSTDTQYFGPGTRLTVL.

V and J are TRBV6-5 and TRBJ1-3; possibly TRBD1 for D (6 bases). V was shortened by 10 bases and J by 0 bases, with 13 bases between the two germline ends. The CDR3 runs 14 residues. CDR1 and CDR2 (germline): MNHEY, SVGAGI. The CDR3 nucleotides are TGTGCCACCAAACAGGGCCGCTCTGGAAACACCATATATTTT. Amino acids: CATKQGRSGNTIYF.

This chain links TRBV5-4 with TRBJ2-1, with D maybe TRBD1 (6 bases). The germline V gene has CDR1 SGHNT and CDR2 YYREEE (reference sequence). This CDR3 has 16 amino acids. Between the trimmed V and J ends, which lost 4 bases and 6 bases, there was a span of 20 bases. CDR3 DNA sequence: TGTGCCAGCAGCCCTATCCGGGACACTATAGGCAATGAGCAGTTCTTC. Translating gives CASSPIRDTIGNEQFF.

The J gene is TRBJ2-7, the V gene TRBV2; 9 nucleotides agree with TRBD1. The V segment lost 6 bases and the J segment 5 bases; nucleotides outside the gene matches: 8. Germline V CDR1 and CDR2: SNHLY, FYNNEI. This CDR3 has 14 residues. For the CDR3, the DNA is TGTGCCAGCAGATCATTCCGGGACAGGGACGAGCAGTACGTC. The encoded protein is CASRSFRDRDEQYV.

This chain joins TRBV21-1 and TRBJ2-1; the table calls TRBD2, which could not be checked here. TRBV21-1 is assigned pseudogene status. The CDR3 contains 16 residues. CDR3 loop: CASSPVRDYGENEQFF. CDR3 sequence (DNA): TGTGCCAGCAGCCCCGTCCGGGACTACGGGGAAAATGAGCAGTTCTTC.

This chain uses TRBV7-2 with TRBJ2-2, with TRBD2 identical over 7 bases. Trimming removed 6 bases from V and 5 bases from J; junction bases left unmatched: 6. This CDR3 is built from 14 residues. CDR1 SGHTA and CDR2 FQGNSA come from the germline V gene. The CDR3 loop is CASRLDGGTGELFF. CDR3 coding DNA: TGTGCCAGCAGGCTCGACGGGGGGACCGGGGAGCTGTTTTTT.

The J gene is TRBJ1-1, the V gene TRBV5-1, with 7 bases identical to TRBD1. The germline CDR1 and CDR2 sequences are SGHRS and YFSETQ. V lost 4 bases and J lost 5; bases outside the gene matches: 8. This CDR3 contains 14 residues. Written as DNA, the CDR3 is TGCGCCAGCAGCGGAGGGAACAGGGGAACTGAAGCTTTCTTT. Translation: CASSGGNRGTEAFF.

V is TRBV6-5 and J is TRBJ2-3; 7 nucleotides align to TRBD1. V shed 6 bases, J shed 2 bases, and the junction held 2 bases outside the gene matches. Germline V lookup: CDR1 MNHEY, CDR2 SVGAGI. The CDR3 length is 13 residues. The CDR3 is CASRTGNTDTQYF. The CDR3 DNA reads TGTGCCAGCAGGACAGGGAACACAGATACGCAGTATTTT.

The V call is TRBV2, the J call TRBJ1-4, with no clear D. Deletions cut 0 bases from V and 8 bases from J, with 10 bases between. Germline-derived CDR1 and CDR2 are SNHLY and FYNNEI. CDR3 length equals 14 residues. In nucleotides, the CDR3 is TGTGCCAGCAGTGAAGCTCGAGTCAGGGAAAAACTGTTTTTT. Translating it yields CASSEARVREKLFF.

The chain employs TRBV2 and TRBJ2-1; 10 positions match TRBD2. Germline V lookup: CDR1 SNHLY, CDR2 FYNNEI. Germline trimming cut 8 bases from V and 10 bases from J; bases unmatched to any gene: 8. The CDR3 length is 13 residues. In DNA, the CDR3 is TGTGCCAGCCGAACTAGCGGGATGGTAGAGCAGTTCTTC. This sequence encodes CASRTSGMVEQFF. The complete variable domain, with remaining parts taken from reference TRBV2 and TRBJ2-1, reads EPEVTQTPSHQVTQMGQEVILRCVPISNHLYFYWYRQILGQKVEFLVSFYNNEISEKSEIFDDQFSVERPDGSNFTLKIRSTKLEDSAMYFCASRTSGMVEQFFGPGTRLTVL.

This rearrangement joins TRBV7-9 to TRBJ1-2, with D tentatively TRBD1 (6 bases). CDR1 is SEHNR and CDR2 is FQNEAQ in the germline V gene (reference sequence). The CDR3 sequence is 15 residues long. The V gene lost 11 bases and the J gene lost 0 bases, with 19 bases spanning the gap. The CDR3 protein is CAVPAVPGANYGYTF. CDR3 nucleotide sequence: TGTGCCGTACCAGCGGTCCCAGGGGCTAACTATGGCTACACCTTC.

J is TRBJ1-4 and V is TRBV6-5, with TRBD1 as a possible D gene (5 bases). Germline V gene data show CDR1 as MNHEY and CDR2 as SVGAGI. The length of the CDR3 is 15 residues. Trimming took 4 bases from V and 5 from J, leaving 14 bases between them. The CDR3 here is CASSFTTGHNEKLFF. CDR3 coding DNA: TGTGCCAGCAGTTTCACCACAGGCCACAATGAAAAACTGTTTTTT.

DNA for the CDR3: TGCGCCAGCAGCGAGACTAGCGGGAAAGGAGAGACCCAGTACTTC. Its translation: CASSETSGKGETQYF. The chain is built from TRBV5-1 and TRBJ2-5, with TRBD2 identical over 11 bases. The CDR3 consists of 15 residues. Germline CDR1 is SGHRS and CDR2 is YFSETQ. J gave up 4 bases and V 4 bases, and 6 bases lay outside the gene matches.

About this clone itself: The same CDR3 arises from other DNA sequences in this sample as well. CDR3 DNA: TGCGCCAGCAGCTTGGCGGGAGCCACTGAAGCTTTCTTT. It translates to CASSLAGATEAFF. The J gene is TRBJ1-1, the V gene TRBV5-1; D remains ambiguous. V was shortened by 0 bases and J by 4 bases, with 7 bases between the two germline ends. Per germline, CDR1 SGHRS and CDR2 YFSETQ. The CDR3 is 13 residues long.